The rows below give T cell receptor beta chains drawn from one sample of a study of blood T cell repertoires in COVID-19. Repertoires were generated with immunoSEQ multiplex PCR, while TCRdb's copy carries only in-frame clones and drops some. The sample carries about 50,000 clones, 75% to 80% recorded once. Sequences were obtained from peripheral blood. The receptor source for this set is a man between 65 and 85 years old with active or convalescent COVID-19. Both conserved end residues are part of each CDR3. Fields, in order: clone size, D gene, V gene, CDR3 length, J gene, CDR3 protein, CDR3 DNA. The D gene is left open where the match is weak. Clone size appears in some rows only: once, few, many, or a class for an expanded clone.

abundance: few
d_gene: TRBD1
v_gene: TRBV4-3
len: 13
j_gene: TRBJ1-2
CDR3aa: CASSHDRGYGYTF
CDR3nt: TGCGCCAGCAGCCATGACAGGGGATATGGCTACACCTTC

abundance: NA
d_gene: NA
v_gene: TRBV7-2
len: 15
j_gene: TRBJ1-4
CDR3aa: CASSQFLGDNEKLFF
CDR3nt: TGTGCCAGCAGCCAATTTTTAGGGGATAATGAAAAACTGTTTTTT

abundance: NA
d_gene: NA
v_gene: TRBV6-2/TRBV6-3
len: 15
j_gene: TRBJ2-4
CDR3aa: CASSQGTTAKNIQYF
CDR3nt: TGTGCCAGCAGTCAGGGGACTACGGCCAAAAACATTCAGTACTTC

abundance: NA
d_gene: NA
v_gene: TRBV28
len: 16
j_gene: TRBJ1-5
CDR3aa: CASSHGGAGSNQPQHF
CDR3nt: TGTGCCAGCAGCCATGGGGGGGCGGGAAGCAATCAGCCCCAGCATTTT

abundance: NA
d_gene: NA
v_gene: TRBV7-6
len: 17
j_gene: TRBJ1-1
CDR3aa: CASSPRDVGTSSYEAFF
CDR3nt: TGTGCCAGCAGCCCAAGGGATGTCGGGACATCTTCTTATGAAGCTTTCTTT

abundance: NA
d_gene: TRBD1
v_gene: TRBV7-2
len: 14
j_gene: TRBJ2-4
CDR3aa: CASSLRDRADIQYF
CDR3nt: TGTGCCAGCAGCCTCCGGGACAGGGCAGACATTCAGTACTTC

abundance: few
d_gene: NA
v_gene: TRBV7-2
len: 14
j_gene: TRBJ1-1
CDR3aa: CASSGGRGNTEAFF
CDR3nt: TGTGCCAGCAGCGGGGGGAGGGGGAACACTGAAGCTTTCTTT

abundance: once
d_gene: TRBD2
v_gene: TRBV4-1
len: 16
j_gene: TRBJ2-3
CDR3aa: CASSQSTSGYTDTQYF
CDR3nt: TGCGCCAGCAGCCAATCGACTAGCGGTTACACAGATACGCAGTATTTT

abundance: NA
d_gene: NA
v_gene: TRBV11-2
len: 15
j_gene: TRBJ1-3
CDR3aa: CASSRWAGARNTIYF
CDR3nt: TGTGCCAGCAGCCGATGGGCAGGCGCCCGAAACACCATATATTTT

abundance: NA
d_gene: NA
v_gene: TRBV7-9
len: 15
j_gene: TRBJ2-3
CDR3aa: CASSLVGVATDTQYF
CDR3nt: TGTGCCAGCAGCTTAGTCGGGGTGGCCACAGATACGCAGTATTTT

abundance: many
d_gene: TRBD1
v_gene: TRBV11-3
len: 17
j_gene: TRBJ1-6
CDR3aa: CASSPRMAGGRTAPLHF
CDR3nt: TGTGCCAGCAGCCCGCGGATGGCAGGGGGGAGGACGGCACCCCTCCACTTT

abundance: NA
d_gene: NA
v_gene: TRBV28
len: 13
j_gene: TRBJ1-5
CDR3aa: CASSSRAHQPQHF
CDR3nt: TGTGCCAGCAGTAGCAGGGCGCATCAGCCCCAGCATTTT

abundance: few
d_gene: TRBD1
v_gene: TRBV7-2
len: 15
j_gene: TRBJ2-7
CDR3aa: CASSKGQGFSYEQYF
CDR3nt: TGTGCCAGCAGCAAAGGACAGGGTTTCTCCTACGAGCAGTACTTC

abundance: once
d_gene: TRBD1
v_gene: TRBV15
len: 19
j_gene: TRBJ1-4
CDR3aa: CATSNQRTTGLATNEKLFF
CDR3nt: TGTGCCACCAGCAACCAAAGGACGACAGGGTTAGCAACTAATGAAAAACTGTTTTTT

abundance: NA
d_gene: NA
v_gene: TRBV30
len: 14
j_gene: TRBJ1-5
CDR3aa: CAWSVGGGSQPQHF
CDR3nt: TGTGCCTGGAGTGTGGGGGGGGGAAGTCAGCCCCAGCATTTT

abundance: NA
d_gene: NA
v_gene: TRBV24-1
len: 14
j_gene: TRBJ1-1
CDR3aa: CATSGGGSNTEAFF
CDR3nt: TGTGCCACCAGTGGAGGAGGCTCAAACACTGAAGCTTTCTTT

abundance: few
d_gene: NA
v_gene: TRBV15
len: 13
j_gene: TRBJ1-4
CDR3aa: CATSRAGGEKLFF
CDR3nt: TGTGCCACCAGCAGAGCCGGGGGTGAAAAACTGTTTTTT

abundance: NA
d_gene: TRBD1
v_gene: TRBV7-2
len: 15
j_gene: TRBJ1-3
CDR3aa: CASSSGTVSGNTIYF
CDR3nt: TGTGCCAGCAGCTCAGGGACAGTCTCTGGAAACACCATATATTTT

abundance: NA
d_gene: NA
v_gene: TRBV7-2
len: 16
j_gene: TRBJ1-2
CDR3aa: CASSANGGKANYGYTF
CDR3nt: TGTGCCAGCAGCGCAAACGGGGGGAAAGCTAACTATGGCTACACCTTC

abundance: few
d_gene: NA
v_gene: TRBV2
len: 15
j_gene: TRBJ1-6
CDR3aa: CASSERQRLSSPLHF
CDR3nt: TGTGCCAGCAGTGAACGACAGCGTCTTAGTTCACCCCTCCACTTT

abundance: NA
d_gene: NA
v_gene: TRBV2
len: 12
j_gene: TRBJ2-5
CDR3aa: CASSVNKETQYF
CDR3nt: TGTGCCAGCAGCGTAAATAAAGAGACCCAGTACTTC

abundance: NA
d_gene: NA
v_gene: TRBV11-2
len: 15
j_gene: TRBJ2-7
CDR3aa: CASSLLSVQSYEQYF
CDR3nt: TGTGCCAGCAGCTTATTATCAGTCCAATCCTACGAGCAGTACTTC

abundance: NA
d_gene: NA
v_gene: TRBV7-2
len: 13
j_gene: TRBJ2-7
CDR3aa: CASRPTGAYEQYF
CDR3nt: TGTGCCAGCAGACCTACCGGGGCCTACGAGCAGTACTTC

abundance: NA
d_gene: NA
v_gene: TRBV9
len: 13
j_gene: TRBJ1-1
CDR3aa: CASSVARNTEAFF
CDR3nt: TGTGCCAGCAGCGTAGCCAGGAACACTGAAGCTTTCTTT

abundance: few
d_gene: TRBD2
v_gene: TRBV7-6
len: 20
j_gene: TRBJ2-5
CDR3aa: CASSLHPGGGSSVGEETQYF
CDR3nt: TGTGCCAGCAGCTTACATCCGGGGGGAGGGAGCTCGGTCGGGGAAGAGACCCAGTACTTC

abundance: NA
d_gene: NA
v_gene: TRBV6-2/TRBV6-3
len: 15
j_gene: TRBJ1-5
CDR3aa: CASSRKGVSNQPQHF
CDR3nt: TGTGCCAGCAGTCGCAAGGGGGTCAGCAATCAGCCCCAGCATTTT

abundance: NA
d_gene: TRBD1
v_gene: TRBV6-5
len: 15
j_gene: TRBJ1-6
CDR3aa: CASTWDRGPNSPLHF
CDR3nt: TGTGCCAGCACCTGGGACAGGGGGCCTAATTCACCCCTCCACTTT

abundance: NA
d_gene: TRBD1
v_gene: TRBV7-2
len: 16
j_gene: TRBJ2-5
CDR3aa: CASSQQPAGGWETQYF
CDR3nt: TGTGCCAGCAGCCAACAACCGGCAGGGGGCTGGGAGACCCAGTACTTC

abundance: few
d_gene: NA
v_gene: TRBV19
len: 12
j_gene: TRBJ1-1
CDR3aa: CASNRGNTEAFF
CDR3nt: TGTGCCAGTAATAGGGGTAACACTGAAGCTTTCTTT

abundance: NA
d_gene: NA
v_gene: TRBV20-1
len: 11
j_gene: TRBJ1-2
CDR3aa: CSARGGGDRLF
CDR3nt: TGCAGTGCCCGAGGGGGGGGAGACAGGTTATTC

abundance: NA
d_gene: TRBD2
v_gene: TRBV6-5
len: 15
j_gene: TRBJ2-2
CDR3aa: CASSRSGGRDGELFF
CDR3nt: TGTGCCAGCAGCCGTAGCGGGGGCCGCGACGGGGAGCTGTTTTTT

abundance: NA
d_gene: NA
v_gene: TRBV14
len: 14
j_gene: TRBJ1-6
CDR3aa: CASSRGQTNSPLHF
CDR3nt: TGTGCCAGCAGCCGAGGACAGACTAATTCACCCCTCCACTTT

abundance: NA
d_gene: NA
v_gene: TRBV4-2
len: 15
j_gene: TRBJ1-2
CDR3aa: CASSQDPAVNYGYTF
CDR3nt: TGTGCCAGCAGCCAAGATCCCGCAGTTAACTATGGCTACACCTTC

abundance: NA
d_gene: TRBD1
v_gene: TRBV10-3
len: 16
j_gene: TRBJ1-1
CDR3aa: CAISESTGGAVTEAFF
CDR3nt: TGTGCCATCAGTGAGTCAACAGGGGGAGCTGTCACTGAAGCTTTCTTT

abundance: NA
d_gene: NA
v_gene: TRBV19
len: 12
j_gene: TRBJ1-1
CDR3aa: CASSEQGTEAFF
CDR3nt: TGTGCCAGTAGTGAACAGGGAACCGAAGCTTTCTTT

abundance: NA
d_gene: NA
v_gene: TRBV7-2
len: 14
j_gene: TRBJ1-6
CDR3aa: CASSLESSASPLHF
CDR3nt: TGTGCCAGCAGCTTAGAGTCCAGTGCCTCACCCCTCCACTTT

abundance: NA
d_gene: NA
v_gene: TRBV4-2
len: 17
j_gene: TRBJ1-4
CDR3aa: CASSQDGNSGEGEKLFF
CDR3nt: TGTGCCAGCAGCCAAGACGGCAACTCCGGTGAGGGTGAAAAACTGTTTTTT

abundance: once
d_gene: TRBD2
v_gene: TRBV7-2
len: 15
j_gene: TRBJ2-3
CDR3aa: CASSNWASGGDTQYF
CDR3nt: TGTGCCAGCAGTAATTGGGCTAGCGGGGGGGATACGCAGTATTTT

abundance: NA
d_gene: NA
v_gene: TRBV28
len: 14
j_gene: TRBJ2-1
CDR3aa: CASTTTEPYNEQFF
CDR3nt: TGTGCCAGCACCACGACAGAACCCTACAATGAGCAGTTCTTC

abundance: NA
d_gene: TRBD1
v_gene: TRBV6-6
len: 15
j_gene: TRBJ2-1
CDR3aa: CASREDRDPYNEQFF
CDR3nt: TGTGCCAGCAGGGAAGACAGGGATCCCTACAATGAGCAGTTCTTC

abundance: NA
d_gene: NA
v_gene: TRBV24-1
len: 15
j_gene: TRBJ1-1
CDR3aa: CATSDLPLQNTEAFF
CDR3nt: TGTGCCACCAGTGATTTGCCCTTACAGAACACTGAAGCTTTCTTT

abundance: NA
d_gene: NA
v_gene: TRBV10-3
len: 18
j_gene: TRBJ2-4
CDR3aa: CAISETNSPTLAKNIQYF
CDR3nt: TGTGCCATCAGTGAGACGAATTCACCAACATTAGCCAAAAACATTCAGTACTTC

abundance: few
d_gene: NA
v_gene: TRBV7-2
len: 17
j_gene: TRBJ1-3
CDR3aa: CASSLAYGDGSGNTIYF
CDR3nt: TGTGCCAGCAGCTTGGCGTATGGAGATGGCTCTGGAAACACCATATATTTT

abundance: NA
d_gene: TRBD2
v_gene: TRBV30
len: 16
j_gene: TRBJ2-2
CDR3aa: CARRTSGTSNTGELFF
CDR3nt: TGTGCCCGCCGGACTAGCGGGACCTCTAACACCGGGGAGCTGTTTTTT

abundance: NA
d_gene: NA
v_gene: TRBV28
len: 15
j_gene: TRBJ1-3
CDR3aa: CASSNPPGAGNTIYF
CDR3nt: TGTGCCAGCAGTAATCCCCCAGGGGCTGGAAACACCATATATTTT

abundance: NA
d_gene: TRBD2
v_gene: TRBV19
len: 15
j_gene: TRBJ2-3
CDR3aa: CASAWSGGHTDTQYF
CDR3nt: TGTGCCAGTGCTTGGAGCGGGGGGCACACAGATACGCAGTATTTT

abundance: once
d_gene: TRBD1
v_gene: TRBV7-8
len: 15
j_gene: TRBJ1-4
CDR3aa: CASSLEGTGGEKLFF
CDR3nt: TGTGCCAGCAGCTTAGAAGGGACAGGGGGTGAAAAACTGTTTTTT

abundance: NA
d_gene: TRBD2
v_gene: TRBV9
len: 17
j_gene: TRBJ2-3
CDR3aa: CASSSRTSGRGTDTQYF
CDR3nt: TGTGCCAGCAGCTCCCGGACTAGCGGGAGAGGGACAGATACGCAGTATTTT

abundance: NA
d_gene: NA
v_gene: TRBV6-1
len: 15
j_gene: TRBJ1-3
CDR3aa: CASSEPPRSGNTIYF
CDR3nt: TGTGCCAGCAGTGAACCGCCCAGATCTGGAAACACCATATATTTT

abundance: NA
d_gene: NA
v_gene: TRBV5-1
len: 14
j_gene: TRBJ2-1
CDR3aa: CASSLRPAYNEQFF
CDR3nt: TGCGCCAGCAGCCTCAGGCCGGCATACAATGAGCAGTTCTTC

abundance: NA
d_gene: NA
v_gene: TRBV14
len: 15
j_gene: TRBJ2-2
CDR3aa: CASSQVIRGTGELFF
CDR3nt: TGTGCCAGCAGCCAAGTTATCAGGGGTACCGGGGAGCTGTTTTTT

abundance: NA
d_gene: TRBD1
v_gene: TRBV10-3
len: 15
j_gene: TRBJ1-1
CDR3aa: CAISASSFRGPEAFF
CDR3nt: TGTGCCATCAGTGCTTCAAGTTTCAGGGGGCCTGAAGCTTTCTTT